This T cell receptor beta chain is drawn from a study of blood T cells in healthy people across ages. Overall study results and limits: Observed TCR beta diversity showed a strong correlation with the percentage of naive T cells as measured by flow cytometry.

Healthy Caucasian individuals from Russia aged roughly 6 to 100 were enrolled as donors. Samples each had at least 5.5 micrograms of total RNA extracted. A second roughly 7 to 12 cycle PCR used barcoded and J-beta primers. Each cDNA molecule was tagged by a template-switch adaptor that had 12 random nucleotides. Using its own MiXCR run on the 5' RACE reads, TCRdb lists one record per CDR3 protein. The table includes fewer than 2 million distinct CDR3 sequences, about two fifths detected once. Remarks on this clonotype: Its matching antigen is unknown.

Trimming took 6 bases from V and 8 from J; bases not matched to a gene: 1. CDR1 is SEHNR and CDR2 is FQNEAQ in the germline V gene (reference sequence). The CDR3 runs 12 residues. This TCR derives from a human donor in good health. The chain uses TRBV7-9 and TRBJ2-6; 7 nucleotides align to TRBD2. The material sequenced was blood. The CDR3, as DNA: TGTGCCAGCAGGGGGGGGACCAACGTCCTGACTTTC. Translating gives CASRGGTNVLTF.